This T cell receptor beta chain comes out of a study of cytomegalovirus exposure and HLA in healthy donors. 60 Vbeta and 13 Jbeta primers were used in PCR. Assay: immunoSEQ multiplex PCR; the TCRdb copy retains only in-frame clones and omits some. The sample lists 150,000 or so clones, about three quarters occurring once. Notes on the study in general: Sequences of the TCR beta chain were said to predict the HLA-A and HLA-B alleles of most subjects accurately. Productive rates of about 90% or about 30% were seen for most TCR beta V segments in an earlier analysis.

J gave up 0 bases and V 5 bases, and 14 bases lay outside the gene matches. The CDR3 runs to 19 residues. CDR1 and CDR2 (germline): SGHNT, YENEEA. This clone has a single count. No antigen is known for it. The receptor's source is a girl aged 10 to 17 in good health and CMV-seronegative. The chain links TRBV11-3 to TRBJ1-5, with 9 positions matching TRBD1. Sequenced material: PBMCs. The CDR3 reads CASSLRSPGQGDSNQPQHF. CDR3 DNA sequence: TGTGCCAGCAGCCTCAGATCACCGGGACAGGGAGATAGCAATCAGCCCCAGCATTTT.